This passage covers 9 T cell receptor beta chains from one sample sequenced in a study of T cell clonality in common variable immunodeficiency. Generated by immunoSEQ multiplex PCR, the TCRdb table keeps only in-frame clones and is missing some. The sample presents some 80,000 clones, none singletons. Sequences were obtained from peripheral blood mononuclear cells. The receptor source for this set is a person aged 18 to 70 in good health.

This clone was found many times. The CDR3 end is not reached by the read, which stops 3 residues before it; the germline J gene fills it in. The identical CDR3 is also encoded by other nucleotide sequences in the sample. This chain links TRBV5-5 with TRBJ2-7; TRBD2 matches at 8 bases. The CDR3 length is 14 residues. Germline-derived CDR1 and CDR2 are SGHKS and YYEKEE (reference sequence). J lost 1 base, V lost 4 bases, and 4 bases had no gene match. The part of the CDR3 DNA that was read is TGTGCCAGCAGCCTCGGGGGGGGATCCTACGAG. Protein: CASSLGGGSYE. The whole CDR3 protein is CASSLGGGSYEQYF.

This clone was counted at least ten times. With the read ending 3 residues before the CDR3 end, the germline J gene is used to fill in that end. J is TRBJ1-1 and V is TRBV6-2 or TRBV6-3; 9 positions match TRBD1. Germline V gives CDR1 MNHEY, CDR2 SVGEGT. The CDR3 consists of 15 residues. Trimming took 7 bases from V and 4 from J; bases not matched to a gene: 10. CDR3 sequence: CASTDGGQGATEAFF. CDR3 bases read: TGTGCCAGCACCGACGGGGGACAGGGCGCCACTGAA.

CDR3: CATLRGFGPGIQPQHF. Incomplete CDR3 DNA: TGTGCCACTCTGAGGGGGTTCGGACCTGGCATCCAGCCC. V gene TRBV19 combines with J gene TRBJ1-5; tentatively, D is TRBD1 (6 bases). The read comes to an end 3 residues before the CDR3 does, leaving the germline J gene to fill in the end. The CDR3 has 16 residues. Looked up from germline, CDR1 is LNHDA and CDR2 is SQIVND (reference sequence). Trimming cost V 10 bases and J 7 bases, with 26 bases left between them. The full variable domain, its missing parts supplied by reference TRBV19 and TRBJ1-5, is DGGITQSPKYLFRKEGQNVTLSCEQNLNHDAMYWYRQDPGQGLRLIYYSQIVNDFQKGDIAEGYSVSREKKESFPLTVTSAQKNPTAFYLCATLRGFGPGIQPQHFGDGTRLSIL.

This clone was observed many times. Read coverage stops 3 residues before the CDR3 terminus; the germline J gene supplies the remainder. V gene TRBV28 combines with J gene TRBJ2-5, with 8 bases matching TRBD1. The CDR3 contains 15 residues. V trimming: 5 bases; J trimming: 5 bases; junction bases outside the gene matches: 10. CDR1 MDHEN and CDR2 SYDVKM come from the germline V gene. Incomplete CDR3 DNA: TGTGCCAGCAGTCTTCAGGGGGCTATCGGGGAGACC. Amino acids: CASSLQGAIGET. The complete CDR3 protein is CASSLQGAIGETQYF.

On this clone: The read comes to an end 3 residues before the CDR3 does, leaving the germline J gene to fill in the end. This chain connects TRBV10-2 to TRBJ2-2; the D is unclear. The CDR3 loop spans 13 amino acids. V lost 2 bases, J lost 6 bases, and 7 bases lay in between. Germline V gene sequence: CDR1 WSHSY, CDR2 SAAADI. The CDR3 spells CASSEIGPGELFF. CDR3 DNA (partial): TGCGCCAGCAGTGAGATCGGTCCCGGGGAG.

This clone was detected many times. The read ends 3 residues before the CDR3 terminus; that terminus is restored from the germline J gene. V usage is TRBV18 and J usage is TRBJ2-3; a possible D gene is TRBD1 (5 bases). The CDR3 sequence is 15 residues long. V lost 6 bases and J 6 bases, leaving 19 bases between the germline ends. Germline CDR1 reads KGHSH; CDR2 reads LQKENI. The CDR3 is CASSPVQAGSDTQYF. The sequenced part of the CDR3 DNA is TGTGCCAGCTCCCCAGTACAGGCCGGTTCGGATACG.

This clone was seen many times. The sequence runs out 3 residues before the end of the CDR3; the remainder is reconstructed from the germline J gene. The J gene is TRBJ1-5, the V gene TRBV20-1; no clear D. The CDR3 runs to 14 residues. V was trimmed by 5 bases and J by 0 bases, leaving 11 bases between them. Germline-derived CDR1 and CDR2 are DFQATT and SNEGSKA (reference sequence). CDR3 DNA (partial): TGCAGTGCTTACGACAATTATAGCAATCAGCCC. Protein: CSAYDNYSNQP. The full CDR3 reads CSAYDNYSNQPQHF.

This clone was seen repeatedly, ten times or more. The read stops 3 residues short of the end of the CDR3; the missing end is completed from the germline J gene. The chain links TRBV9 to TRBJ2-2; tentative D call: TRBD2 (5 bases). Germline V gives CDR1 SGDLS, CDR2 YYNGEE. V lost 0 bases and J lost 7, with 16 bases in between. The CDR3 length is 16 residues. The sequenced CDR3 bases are TGTGCCAGCAGCGTAGAGATTAGCGTGCCCAACGGGGAG. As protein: CASSVEISVPNGE. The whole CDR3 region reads CASSVEISVPNGELFF.

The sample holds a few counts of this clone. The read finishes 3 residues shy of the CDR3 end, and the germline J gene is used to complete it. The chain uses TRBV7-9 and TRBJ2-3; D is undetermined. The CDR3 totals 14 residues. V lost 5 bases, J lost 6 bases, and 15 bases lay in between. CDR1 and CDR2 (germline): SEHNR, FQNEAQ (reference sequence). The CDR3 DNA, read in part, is TGTGCCAGCAGCGTGGGCGTGTTGGGTGATACG. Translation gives CASSVGVLGDT. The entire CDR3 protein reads CASSVGVLGDTQYF.